Each of the 10 T cell receptor beta chains below was sequenced from the same sample in a study of blood T cell repertoires in COVID-19. Only in-frame clones appear in the TCRdb table, and some are missing; sequencing was by immunoSEQ multiplex PCR. The repertoire has 250,000 to 300,000 clones, around nine tenths of them found once; the top ten carry more than 0.95%. Sequencing was performed on peripheral blood. Every receptor here comes from a middle-aged woman who had recovered from COVID-19.

The gene calls are TRBV29-1 and TRBJ1-4, with D tentatively TRBD1 (6 bases). Germline lookup yields CDR1 SQVTM and CDR2 ANQGSEA. The V gene lost 3 bases and the J gene lost 8 bases, with 19 bases spanning the gap. The CDR3 covers 15 residues. CDR3 in amino acids: CSVDLVGGRGEKLFF. The CDR3 coding sequence is TGCAGCGTTGACTTGGTTGGGGGAAGGGGGGAAAAACTGTTTTTT.

V is TRBV6-6 and J is TRBJ2-7; tentatively, D is TRBD2 (5 bases). V lost 0 bases and J 2 bases, leaving 14 bases between the germline ends. CDR1 is MNHNY and CDR2 is SVGAGI in the germline V gene (reference sequence). CDR3 length: 16 residues. The CDR3 here is CASSYSRASLTYEQYV. The CDR3 DNA follows: TGTGCCAGCAGTTACTCGAGGGCTAGCCTCACCTACGAGCAGTACGTC.

The rearrangement joins TRBV21-1 to TRBJ1-6; the tabulated D call, TRBD1, remains unverified against the DNA. TRBV21-1 has pseudogene status. CDR3 length equals 16 residues. CDR3 sequence (DNA): TGTGCCAGCTTATCCGACAGCCACCTCTATAATTCACCCCTCCACTTT. Protein sequence: CASLSDSHLYNSPLHF.

The CDR3 sequence is CASNPSGMPYEQYF. The CDR3 DNA is TGTGCCAGCAACCCGTCCGGGATGCCCTACGAGCAGTACTTC. This chain links TRBV6-2 or TRBV6-3 with TRBJ2-7; weak D call: TRBD2 (5 bases). V dropped 7 bases and J dropped 2 bases, with 15 bases sitting between them. The CDR3 runs 14 residues. Looked up from germline, CDR1 is MNHEY and CDR2 is SVGEGT.

This clone was seen just once. The chain recombines TRBV5-4 with TRBJ2-7; 7 bases fit TRBD1. Germline CDR1 and CDR2: SGHNT and YYREEE (reference sequence). The CDR3 is 15 residues long. The J segment lost 2 bases and the V segment lost 4 bases, leaving 9 bases of the junction unmatched. In DNA form, the CDR3 reads TGTGCCAGCAGCCCTACAGGGGACAGAGCCTACGAGCAGTACTTC. The encoded protein is CASSPTGDRAYEQYF. Full variable domain (remainder filled in from reference TRBV5-4 and TRBJ2-7): ETGVTQSPTHLIKTRGQQVTLRCSSQSGHNTVSWYQQALGQGPQFIFQYYREEENGRGNFPPRFSGLQFPNYSSELNVNALELDDSALYLCASSPTGDRAYEQYFGPGTRLTVT.

The CDR3 sequence is CASSLDSGYGYTF. For the CDR3, the DNA is TGCGCCAGCAGCTTGGACAGTGGCTATGGCTACACCTTC. The rearrangement uses TRBV5-1 and TRBJ1-2; D is uncertain. The CDR3 is made up of 13 amino acids. Germline CDR1 reads SGHRS; CDR2 reads YFSETQ. Trimming removed 0 bases from V and 4 bases from J, with 7 bases in between. Based on the CDR3 plus reference TRBV5-1 and TRBJ1-2, the full variable domain is KAGVTQTPRYLIKTRGQQVTLSCSPISGHRSVSWYQQTPGQGLQFLFEYFSETQRNKGNFPGRFSGRQFSNSRSEMNVSTLELGDSALYLCASSLDSGYGYTFGSGTRLTVV.

The rearrangement uses TRBV27 and TRBJ1-4; tentatively, D is TRBD1 (5 bases). The CDR3 loop spans 14 amino acids. V gave up 5 bases and J gave up 8 bases, with 15 bases separating them. Germline CDR1 and CDR2: MNHEY and SMNVEV (reference sequence). CDR3 in DNA: TGTGCCAGCAGTCCAGGAACATGGGGCGAAAAACTGTTTTTT. Translated: CASSPGTWGEKLFF.

The V gene is TRBV19, the J gene TRBJ2-1, with TRBD2 matching 11 bases. CDR1 LNHDA and CDR2 SQIVND come from the germline V gene (reference sequence). This CDR3 is built from 15 residues. Trimming at V came to 6 bases and at J to 4 bases, leaving 5 bases not matched to a gene. The CDR3 nucleotides read TGTGCCAGTAGCGCGCTAGCGGGAGGTTACAATGAGCAGTTCTTC. Translation gives CASSALAGGYNEQFF.

The J gene is TRBJ1-1, the V gene TRBV6-5; D remains ambiguous. CDR3 length: 14 residues. Trimming left V 6 bases short and J 0 bases short, with 11 bases between. Germline V lookup: CDR1 MNHEY, CDR2 SVGAGI. The CDR3 bases are TGTGCCAGCAGATATTCCCGGGTGAACACTGAAGCTTTCTTT. This encodes CASRYSRVNTEAFF.

The V gene is TRBV7-9, the J gene TRBJ1-5; D unresolved. The CDR3 contains 16 residues. The V end was cut by 1 base, the J end by 0 bases, with 10 bases between. Germline V gives CDR1 SEHNR, CDR2 FQNEAQ (reference sequence). CDR3 coding DNA: TGTGCCAGCAGCTTAGGGTCAGTTCATAGCAATCAGCCCCAGCATTTT. It translates to CASSLGSVHSNQPQHF.